Listed here is a single TCR beta chain. The data originate from a study of blood T cell repertoires in COVID-19. V lost 2 bases and J lost 4, with 11 bases in between. This CDR3 region has 14 residues. CDR1 and CDR2 from the germline V gene are SGHRS and YFSETQ. Clones were read by immunoSEQ multiplex PCR, and TCRdb kept only the in-frame ones, dropping some. The data show 270,000 or so clones, 75% to 90% seen once. The source of this sequence is a middle-aged man with acute or convalescent COVID-19. Sequencing was done on a sample of peripheral blood. The rearrangement links TRBV5-1 to TRBJ2-3; D is possibly TRBD1 (7 bases). The CDR3 DNA reads as TGCGCCAGCAGCTTTCAGGGGGAGGCAGATACGCAGTATTTT. Protein sequence: CASSFQGEADTQYF.